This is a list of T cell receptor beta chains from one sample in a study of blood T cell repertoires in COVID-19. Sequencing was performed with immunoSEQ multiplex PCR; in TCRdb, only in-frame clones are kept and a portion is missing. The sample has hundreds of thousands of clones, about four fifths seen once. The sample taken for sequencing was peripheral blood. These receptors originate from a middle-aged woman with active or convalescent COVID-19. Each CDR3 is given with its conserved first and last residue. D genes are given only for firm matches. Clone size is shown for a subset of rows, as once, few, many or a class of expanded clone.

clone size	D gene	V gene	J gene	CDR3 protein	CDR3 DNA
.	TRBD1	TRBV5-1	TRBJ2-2	CASRLQGAGVGELFF	TGCGCCAGCAGACTACAGGGGGCCGGGGTCGGGGAGCTGTTTTTT
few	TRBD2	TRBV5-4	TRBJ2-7	CASSTSSSGSYEQYF	TGTGCCAGCAGCACTTCGAGTAGCGGGAGCTACGAGCAGTACTTC
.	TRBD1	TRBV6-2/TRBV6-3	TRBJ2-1	CASSKDRDSNEQFF	TGTGCCAGCAGCAAGGACAGGGATAGCAATGAGCAGTTCTTC
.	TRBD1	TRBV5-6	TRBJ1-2	CASSPSRQGNYGYTF	TGTGCCAGCAGCCCGAGCCGACAGGGGAACTATGGCTACACCTTC
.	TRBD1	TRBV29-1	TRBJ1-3	CSVGIGQGGSGNTIYF	TGCAGCGTTGGAATAGGGCAGGGGGGTTCTGGAAACACCATATATTTT
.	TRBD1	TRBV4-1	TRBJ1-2	CASSQDRTGSPYGYTF	TGCGCCAGCAGCCAAGATCGGACAGGCAGCCCCTATGGCTACACCTTC
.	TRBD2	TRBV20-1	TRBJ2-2	CSASGPRRGSSGAGELFF	TGCAGTGCTAGTGGTCCCCGGCGGGGGTCTAGCGGGGCCGGGGAGCTGTTTTTT
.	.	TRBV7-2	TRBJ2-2	CASSLYGAQGTGELFF	TGTGCCAGCAGCTTATATGGGGCGCAGGGTACCGGGGAGCTGTTTTTT
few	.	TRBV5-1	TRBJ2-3	CASSKDSAPTDTQYF	TGCGCCAGCAGCAAGGATAGCGCCCCCACAGATACGCAGTATTTT
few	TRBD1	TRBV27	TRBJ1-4	CASSSKTGETGTNEKLFF	TGTGCCAGCAGTTCCAAGACAGGGGAGACGGGAACTAATGAAAAACTGTTTTTT
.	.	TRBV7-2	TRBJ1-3	CASSLYLSGNTIYF	TGTGCCAGCAGCTTATACTTATCTGGAAACACCATATATTTT
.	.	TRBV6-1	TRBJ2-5	CASSEQAQETQYF	TGTGCCAGCAGTGAACAGGCCCAAGAGACCCAGTACTTC
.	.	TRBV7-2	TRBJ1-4	CASSSQALREKLFF	TGTGCCAGCAGCTCACAGGCGCTACGAGAAAAACTGTTTTTT
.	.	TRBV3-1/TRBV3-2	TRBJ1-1	CASNEDERGGAEAFF	TGTGCCAGCAACGAAGATGAACGGGGAGGGGCTGAAGCTTTCTTT
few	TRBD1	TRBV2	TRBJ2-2	CASRGTGNTGELFF	TGTGCCAGCAGGGGGACAGGGAACACCGGGGAGCTGTTTTTT
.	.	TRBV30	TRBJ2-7	CAWSGRYEQYF	TGTGCCTGGAGTGGGAGATACGAGCAGTACTTC